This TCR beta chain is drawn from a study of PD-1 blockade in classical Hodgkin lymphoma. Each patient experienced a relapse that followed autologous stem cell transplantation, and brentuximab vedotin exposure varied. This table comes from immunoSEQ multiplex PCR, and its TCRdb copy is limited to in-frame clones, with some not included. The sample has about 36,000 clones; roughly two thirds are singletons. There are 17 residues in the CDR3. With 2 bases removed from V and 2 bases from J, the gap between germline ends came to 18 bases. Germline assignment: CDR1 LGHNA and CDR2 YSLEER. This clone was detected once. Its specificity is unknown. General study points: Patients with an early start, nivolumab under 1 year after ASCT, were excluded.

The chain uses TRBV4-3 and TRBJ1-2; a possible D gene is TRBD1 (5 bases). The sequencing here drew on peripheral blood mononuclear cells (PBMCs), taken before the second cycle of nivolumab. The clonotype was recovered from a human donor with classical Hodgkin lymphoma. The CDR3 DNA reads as TGCGCCAGCAGCCAATCCTATGCCGCCAGGGCAAACTATGGCTACACCTTC. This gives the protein CASSQSYAARANYGYTF.